Presented here are 31 T cell receptor beta chains from one specimen sequenced in a study of post-analysis software for immune sequencing data. Study-wide points: In patients, TRBV5-6, TRBV5-1 and TRBV20-1 belonged to about five TRBV segments found more frequently than in controls.

The antigens these receptors bind are not known. Researchers reported that TCR beta cDNA libraries carried unique molecular identifiers. MiXCR, run by TCRdb on the PCR reads, gives a single entry per CDR3 protein. The sample yields hundreds of thousands of distinct CDR3 sequences, approximately 60% seen once. The sample taken for sequencing was blood. The origin of the receptors is a girl aged 2 to 9 with multiple sclerosis.

The rearrangement uses TRBV24-1 and TRBJ2-3; D may correspond to TRBD1 or TRBD2 (5 bases each). Germline V gene sequence: CDR1 KGHDR, CDR2 SFDVKD. The germline V and J ends were trimmed by 3 bases and 5 bases, with 17 bases remaining between them. This CDR3 has 16 residues. CDR3 loop: CATSDLGTDAQDTQYF. For the CDR3, the DNA is TGTGCCACCAGTGATCTCGGGACGGACGCACAAGATACGCAGTATTTT.

This clonotype was seen a few times. CDR3 in amino acids: CASSFGGAETQYF. The CDR3 nucleotides read TGTGCCAGCAGCTTCGGGGGGGCAGAGACCCAGTACTTC. The V and J genes are TRBV7-9 and TRBJ2-5, with 8 bases identical to TRBD2. With V trimmed by 3 bases and J by 4 bases, 1 base remained unmatched. The CDR3 is 13 amino acids. Germline lookup yields CDR1 SEHNR and CDR2 FQNEAQ (reference sequence). Full variable domain (remainder filled in from reference TRBV7-9 and TRBJ2-5): DTGVSQNPRHKITKRGQNVTFRCDPISEHNRLYWYRQTLGQGPEFLTYFQNEAQLEKSRLLSDRFSAERPKGSFSTLEIQRTEQGDSAMYLCASSFGGAETQYFGPGTRLLVL.

The chain employs TRBV20-1 and TRBJ2-7, with 9 bases that match TRBD2. The germline V gene has CDR1 DFQATT and CDR2 SNEGSKA (reference sequence). The CDR3 contains 16 residues. J gave up 4 bases and V 3 bases, and 13 bases lay outside the gene matches. CDR3 loop: CSARGAVAGVVYEQYF. CDR3 coding DNA: TGCAGTGCTAGGGGGGCGGTAGCGGGAGTCGTATACGAGCAGTACTTC.

The chain links TRBV20-1 to TRBJ2-1, with D maybe TRBD2 (7 bases). Germline V gene sequence: CDR1 DFQATT, CDR2 SNEGSKA (reference sequence). The ends were cut back, 2 bases at V and 7 bases at J, with 15 bases in the middle. The CDR3 contains 14 residues. CDR3 in amino acids: CSARFTGGQNEQFF. For the CDR3, the DNA is TGCAGTGCTAGATTTACGGGGGGCCAGAATGAGCAGTTCTTC.

There are a few counts of this clonotype. V usage is TRBV27 and J usage is TRBJ2-7; no definite D call. Trimming took off 0 bases at V and 6 bases at J, with 15 bases between the two ends. The CDR3 is made up of 15 amino acids. Germline V gene data show CDR1 as MNHEY and CDR2 as SMNVEV (reference sequence). The CDR3 nucleotides read TGTGCCAGCAGTTTATCCCAGTACCGATGGGGCGAGCAGTACTTC. Protein sequence: CASSLSQYRWGEQYF.

As for this clonotype: The junction differs from germline at one of its ends, possibly a read error. This chain links TRBV12-3 or TRBV12-4 with TRBJ1-2; D possibly corresponds to TRBD1 (6 bases). The CDR3 length is 14 residues. Here the CDR3 DNA reads TGTGCTAGCAGTTTAGACCGGGGGCAGGATGGCTACACCTTC. Amino acid sequence: CASSLDRGQDGYTF.

This clonotype appeared a few times. The chain links TRBV29-1 to TRBJ2-7, with D tentatively TRBD2 (5 bases). V was trimmed by 4 bases and J by 4 bases, leaving 14 bases between them. The CDR3 contains 13 residues. The germline V gene has CDR1 SQVTM and CDR2 ANQGSEA. The CDR3 reads CSVAAVEGYEQYF. The CDR3 nucleotides read TGCAGCGTTGCGGCGGTTGAGGGATACGAGCAGTACTTC.

This clonotype was seen a single time. The chain has TRBV6-2 or TRBV6-3 and TRBJ1-2; D unresolved. Trimming shortened V by 2 bases and J by 0 bases, and 16 bases separated the two germline ends. The CDR3 has 17 residues. The germline CDR1 and CDR2 sequences are MNHEY and SVGEGT. CDR3 in amino acids: CASSYLLDPIANYGYTF. The DNA of the CDR3 is TGTGCCAGCAGTTACCTACTGGACCCTATCGCTAACTATGGCTACACCTTC.

V and J are TRBV6-6 and TRBJ2-5; no reliable D call. The CDR3 is 14 amino acids. V shed 6 bases and J shed 0 bases, with 11 bases lying between them. Germline V gene data show CDR1 as MNHNY and CDR2 as SVGAGI (reference sequence). CDR3 sequence (DNA): TGTGCCAGCAGCCCAGGACCCGACCAAGAGACCCAGTACTTC. Residues: CASSPGPDQETQYF.

J is TRBJ2-1 and V is TRBV29-1; weak D call: TRBD1 (5 bases). The CDR3 is made up of 13 amino acids. V lost 6 bases to trimming and J lost 3 bases, with 12 bases between them. Germline-derived CDR1 and CDR2 are SQVTM and ANQGSEA. This CDR3 is CSVDSLGYNEQFF. For the CDR3, the DNA is TGCAGCGTAGACAGTTTGGGCTACAATGAGCAGTTCTTC.

The CDR3 loop is CATSRERETQYF. In nucleotides, the CDR3 is TGTGCCACCAGCAGAGAGAGGGAGACCCAGTACTTC. This sequence joins TRBV15 and TRBJ2-5; D call uncertain. Per germline, CDR1 LNHNV and CDR2 YYDKDF (reference sequence). The CDR3 has 12 amino acids. Trimming took off 0 bases at V and 5 bases at J, with 4 bases between the two ends.

V usage is TRBV7-8 and J usage is TRBJ2-3, with 14 positions matching TRBD2. CDR1 SGHVS and CDR2 FQNEAQ come from the germline V gene. CDR3 length equals 18 residues. With 5 bases clipped from V and 6 bases from J, the junction kept 13 bases outside the gene matches. The CDR3 loop reads CASSLGLAGARFTDTQYF. In DNA, the CDR3 is TGTGCCAGCAGCCTGGGACTAGCGGGAGCCCGCTTCACGGATACGCAGTATTTT.

With respect to this clonotype: Because the CDR3's place on the DNA is in doubt, the DNA is left out and the CDR3 is given as listed by TCRdb. The genes are TRBV5-6 and TRBJ2-2. The length of the CDR3 is 14 amino acids, counting both ends. CDR1 and CDR2 (germline): SGHDT, YYEEEE. The CDR3 sequence: CASSHVFGAGELFF.

V and J are TRBV20-1 and TRBJ2-7, with TRBD2 matching over 7 bases. Unmatched junction bases numbered 10, after V lost 5 bases and J lost 0 bases. This CDR3 comprises 15 residues. Germline-derived CDR1 and CDR2 are DFQATT and SNEGSKA (reference sequence). CDR3 region: CSAGTREAVSYEQYF. The CDR3 nucleotides are TGCAGTGCTGGTACCCGGGAGGCTGTCTCCTACGAGCAGTACTTC.

This clonotype was seen a few times. The chain couples TRBV27 to TRBJ2-3; TRBD2 matches at 14 bases. The CDR3 is 16 residues long. CDR1 and CDR2 (germline): MNHEY, SMNVEV (reference sequence). Germline trimming cut 2 bases from V and 5 bases from J; bases unmatched to any gene: 3. The CDR3 here is CASSLVGLAGGDTQYF. CDR3 DNA: TGTGCCAGCAGTTTAGTAGGACTAGCGGGAGGAGATACGCAGTATTTT.

V gene TRBV25-1 combines with J gene TRBJ2-1; D perhaps matches TRBD2 (5 bases). Germline V gene sequence: CDR1 MGHDK, CDR2 SYGVNS. CDR3 length: 13 amino acids. The V end was cut by 4 bases, the J end by 6 bases, with 10 bases between. The CDR3 DNA is TGTGCCAGCAGTGGAGGGCCAGTCAATGAGCAGTTCTTC. Translating it yields CASSGGPVNEQFF.

CDR3 nucleotide sequence: TGCAGCGTTGTTCGGGCAGGGAGTGGAGAGACCCAGTACTTC. Protein product: CSVVRAGSGETQYF. The chain has TRBV29-1 and TRBJ2-5; D might be TRBD1 or TRBD2, each matching 5 bases. The germline V gene encodes CDR1 SQVTM and CDR2 ANQGSEA. Deletions cut 4 bases from V and 4 bases from J, with 16 bases between. The CDR3 extends over 14 amino acids.

This clonotype was recorded a few times. The chain joins TRBV24-1 to TRBJ2-2; 14 bases are shared with TRBD2. V was clipped by 3 bases and J by 6 bases; unmatched bases: 5. Germline lookup yields CDR1 KGHDR and CDR2 SFDVKD. This CDR3 is 17 amino acids long. The CDR3 spells CATSDPGTSGSAGELFF. The DNA for the CDR3 is TGTGCCACCAGTGATCCCGGGACTAGCGGGAGTGCCGGGGAGCTGTTTTTT.

This clonotype appeared a few times. V gene TRBV7-2 combines with J gene TRBJ2-1; 8 nucleotides align to TRBD2. Per the germline V gene, CDR1 is SGHTA and CDR2 is FQGNSA. The J segment lost 3 bases and the V segment lost 5 bases, leaving 3 bases of the junction unmatched. The CDR3 sequence is 14 residues long. CDR3 in DNA: TGTGCCAGCAGCAGTACTAGCGGCTACAATGAGCAGTTCTTC. Its translation: CASSSTSGYNEQFF.

The V gene is TRBV12-3 or TRBV12-4, the J gene TRBJ1-5; maybe TRBD1 (6 bases). CDR3 length: 14 amino acids. V gave up 3 bases and J gave up 3 bases, with 9 bases separating them. The CDR3 DNA reads as TGTGCCAGCAGTTTCCACAGGGACAATCAGCCCCAGCATTTT. This sequence encodes CASSFHRDNQPQHF.

CDR3 bases: TGCAGTGCTAGAGATCTTTCGCGGGAGGGCCTAATTACCTACGAGCAGTACTTC. Translation: CSARDLSREGLITYEQYF. The chain links TRBV20-1 to TRBJ2-7; 9 nucleotides agree with TRBD2. Germline V gene sequence: CDR1 DFQATT, CDR2 SNEGSKA (reference sequence). Unmatched junction bases numbered 14, after V lost 0 bases and J lost 2 bases. The CDR3 loop spans 18 amino acids.

This clonotype has just one count. The chain has TRBV11-2 and TRBJ2-3, with 16 bases that match TRBD2. V dropped 3 bases and J dropped 1; count of bases not matched to a gene: 16. Germline CDR1 is SGHAT and CDR2 is FQNNGV. The CDR3 is 22 amino acids. CDR3 bases: TGTGCCAGCAGCTTGTTCCCGGGACTAGCGGGAGGGCCCGCGGAGGGCACAGATACGCAGTATTTT. This encodes CASSLFPGLAGGPAEGTDTQYF. Complete variable domain (other parts from reference TRBV11-2 and TRBJ2-3): EAGVAQSPRYKIIEKRQSVAFWCNPISGHATLYWYQQILGQGPKLLIQFQNNGVVDDSQLPKDRFSAERLKGVDSTLKIQPAKLEDSAVYLCASSLFPGLAGGPAEGTDTQYFGPGTRLTVL.

CDR3 DNA: TGTGCCACCTCGGGACTAGCGGTATACAATGAGCAGTTCTTC. It is translated as CATSGLAVYNEQFF. This rearrangement joins TRBV6-6 to TRBJ2-1, with TRBD2 matching over 11 bases. CDR3 length: 14 residues. After removal of 10 bases from V and 4 bases from J, the junction contained 6 bases not matched to a gene. Germline V lookup: CDR1 MNHNY, CDR2 SVGAGI (reference sequence).

The chain uses TRBV20-1 and TRBJ2-1; 11 bases fit TRBD2. V gave up 3 bases and J gave up 8 bases; unmatched junction bases: 9. Germline assignment: CDR1 DFQATT and CDR2 SNEGSKA (reference sequence). The CDR3 runs to 15 residues. The CDR3 here is CSASLSGGAFYEQFF. The CDR3, as DNA: TGCAGTGCTAGCCTTAGCGGGGGGGCATTCTATGAGCAGTTCTTC.

This chain connects TRBV7-2 to TRBJ2-1; 11 bases agree with TRBD2. Germline CDR1 SGHTA, CDR2 FQGNSA. Trimming cost V 1 base and J 10 bases; bases outside gene matches: 9. The CDR3 length is 16 residues. CDR3 DNA sequence: TGTGCCAGCAGCTTAGGGGGTCTAGCGGGGGGTGCAGAGCAGTTCTTC. Translating gives CASSLGGLAGGAEQFF.

This chain links TRBV4-1 with TRBJ2-1, with unresolved D. CDR1 and CDR2 (germline): MGHRA, YSYEKL. The ends were cut back, 1 base at V and 2 bases at J, with 9 bases in the middle. This CDR3 has 15 residues. This CDR3 reads CASSQVVRAYNEQFF. CDR3 in DNA: TGCGCCAGCAGCCAAGTAGTAAGGGCCTACAATGAGCAGTTCTTC.

This clonotype was observed a handful of times. This rearrangement joins TRBV20-1 to TRBJ2-7; 13 bases are a match to TRBD2. The length of the CDR3 is 14 residues. With 6 bases clipped from V and 2 bases from J, the junction kept 4 bases outside the gene matches. From germline, CDR1 is DFQATT and CDR2 SNEGSKA (reference sequence). The CDR3 region has the DNA TGCAGTGCATCACTAGCGGGAGGGCCCTACGAGCAGTACTTC. Protein sequence: CSASLAGGPYEQYF.

The chain uses TRBV15 and TRBJ2-1; TRBD2 aligns across 13 bases. Losses at the gene ends were 4 bases for V and 7 bases for J; bases not matched to a gene: 7. This CDR3 contains 16 residues. Germline V gene sequence: CDR1 LNHNV, CDR2 YYDKDF (reference sequence). The CDR3 DNA follows: TGTGCCACCAGCACTACCCCGGGACTAGCGGGGAATGAGCAGTTCTTC. Protein product: CATSTTPGLAGNEQFF.

This clonotype was observed once. The CDR3 spells CSAIDGASFGYTF. Written as DNA, the CDR3 is TGCAGTGCTATAGACGGGGCGAGTTTTGGCTACACCTTC. J is TRBJ1-2 and V is TRBV20-1, with D tentatively TRBD1 (5 bases). Germline CDR1 and CDR2: DFQATT and SNEGSKA (reference sequence). The CDR3 has 13 amino acids. Trimming pared 4 bases from V and 7 bases from J, leaving 16 bases between.

This sequence joins TRBV29-1 and TRBJ2-1, with no clear D. From germline, CDR1 is SQVTM and CDR2 ANQGSEA. The CDR3 loop spans 12 amino acids. V was clipped by 7 bases and J by 6 bases, with 13 bases between them. This CDR3 is CSGVPSVNEQFF. For the CDR3, the DNA is TGCAGCGGGGTCCCTTCTGTCAATGAGCAGTTCTTC.

The chain uses TRBV7-2 and TRBJ2-5, with a possible D match to TRBD2 (6 bases). V lost 1 base and J lost 1, with 16 bases in between. Germline-derived CDR1 and CDR2 are SGHTA and FQGNSA. This CDR3 spans 17 amino acids. CDR3 in DNA: TGTGCCAGCAGCTTAGATCCGGGAGAAGTAATCCAAGAGACCCAGTACTTC. This translates into CASSLDPGEVIQETQYF.